Listed here are 19 T cell receptor beta chains from one sample, sequenced in a study of CD8+ T cells in alopecia areata. As for treatment: oral pan-JAK inhibitor, 5-10 mg twice daily. In each case, RNA was isolated and then reverse transcribed into cDNA as the sequencing template. Assay used: immunoSEQ multiplex PCR; TCRdb lists only in-frame clones, some missing. The table records roughly 140,000 clones, roughly four fifths of them present only once. Sequenced here: CD8+ T cells sorted from blood, sampled at week 4, from a patient treated with tofacitinib. These receptors all stem from a human donor with alopecia areata.

Details on this clone: Within the sample, other DNA sequences also encode this same CDR3. In DNA, the CDR3 is TGCGCCAGCAGCCAAGATCGAGCAGCCTACGAGCAGTACTTC. Its translation is CASSQDRAAYEQYF. The rearrangement links TRBV4-3 to TRBJ2-7; no reliable D call. V lost 0 bases to trimming and J lost 2 bases, with 8 bases between them. From germline, CDR1 is LGHNA and CDR2 YSLEER. This CDR3 spans 14 amino acids.

CDR3 residues: CATSRSGSPRHYEQYF. The CDR3 region has the DNA TGTGCCACCAGCAGGTCGGGGTCCCCCCGTCATTACGAGCAGTACTTC. The chain has TRBV15 and TRBJ2-7, with a weak D call TRBD2 (5 bases). V lost 3 bases and J lost 4, with 19 bases in between. Per the germline V gene, CDR1 is LNHNV and CDR2 is YYDKDF (reference sequence). CDR3 length: 16 amino acids.

V usage is TRBV18 and J usage is TRBJ1-2, with D unresolved. Deletions cut 4 bases from V and 4 bases from J, with 13 bases between. The germline V gene has CDR1 KGHSH and CDR2 LQKENI. The CDR3 has 14 residues. The CDR3 sequence is CASSLLRVIYGYTF. In DNA, the CDR3 is TGTGCCAGCTCACTGTTAAGGGTCATCTATGGCTACACCTTC. Variable domain in full (rest from reference TRBV18 and TRBJ1-2): NAGVMQNPRHLVRRRGQEARLRCSPMKGHSHVYWYRQLPEEGLKFMVYLQKENIIDESGMPKERFSAEFPKEGPSILRIQQVVRGDSAAYFCASSLLRVIYGYTFGSGTRLTVV.

J is TRBJ1-1 and V is TRBV2; 9 bases are a match to TRBD1. V lost 10 bases and J lost 1; bases outside the gene matches: 4. Germline-derived CDR1 and CDR2 are SNHLY and FYNNEI. The CDR3 covers 13 residues. This CDR3 reads CAITDRGNTEAFF. The CDR3 DNA reads TGTGCCATCACGGACAGGGGGAACACTGAAGCTTTCTTT. The entire variable domain, with the rest obtained from reference TRBV2 and TRBJ1-1, is as follows: EPEVTQTPSHQVTQMGQEVILRCVPISNHLYFYWYRQILGQKVEFLVSFYNNEISEKSEIFDDQFSVERPDGSNFTLKIRSTKLEDSAMYFCAITDRGNTEAFFGQGTRLTVV.

This chain uses TRBV4-3 with TRBJ1-1, with 7 bases aligning to TRBD1. CDR3 size: 17 residues. The germline gives CDR1 LGHNA, CDR2 YSLEER. Trimming cost V 3 bases and J 2 bases; bases outside gene matches: 12. The CDR3 is CASSHSHPGQINTEAFF. CDR3 nucleotides: TGCGCCAGCAGCCATTCGCACCCGGGACAGATAAACACTGAAGCTTTCTTT.

The V and J genes are TRBV4-1 and TRBJ2-3, with D possibly being TRBD1 (6 bases). This CDR3 is 17 amino acids long. V was clipped by 1 base and J by 4 bases, with 18 bases between them. Germline V lookup: CDR1 MGHRA, CDR2 YSYEKL. The CDR3 DNA reads TGCGCCAGCAGCCAAGCCCAATGGGGGCAAGAGGCAGATACGCAGTATTTT. This encodes CASSQAQWGQEADTQYF.

This sequence joins TRBV6-5 and TRBJ1-2; perhaps TRBD1 as D (5 bases). This CDR3 spans 12 amino acids. V was shortened by 6 bases and J by 14 bases, with 19 bases between the two germline ends. The V gene's germline CDR1 is MNHEY and CDR2 SVGAGI. The CDR3 DNA follows: TGTGCCAGCAGCCGGGACCGCGAGACCCTAACCTTC. This translates into CASSRDRETLTF.

As concerns this clone: No DNA is shown, since the ends of the CDR3 on it are uncertain; the CDR3 is the one TCRdb lists. The chain has TRBV27 and TRBJ2-3; the table names TRBD2, a call not compared with the DNA. Both ends counted, the CDR3 spans 14 residues. CDR1 MNHEY and CDR2 SMNVEV come from the germline V gene (reference sequence). CDR3 region: CASSLFLFTDTQYF.

The chain joins TRBV27 to TRBJ1-5; possibly TRBD1 for D (5 bases). The germline V and J ends were trimmed by 0 bases and 5 bases, with 8 bases remaining between them. This CDR3 spans 14 amino acids. Germline lookup yields CDR1 MNHEY and CDR2 SMNVEV (reference sequence). CDR3 sequence: CASSLSRGDQPQHF. The CDR3 DNA follows: TGTGCCAGCAGTTTATCAAGGGGTGATCAGCCCCAGCATTTT.

The chain recombines TRBV5-1 with TRBJ2-3; tentative D call: TRBD2 (7 bases). The CDR3 runs 17 residues. V lost 3 bases and J 5 bases, leaving 22 bases between the germline ends. In germline, CDR1 is SGHRS, CDR2 YFSETQ. The CDR3 DNA follows: TGCGCCAGCAGCTCCTATAGCACGCGGGGGCCAGGAGATACGCAGTATTTT. It yields the protein CASSSYSTRGPGDTQYF.

This clone was seen just once. This chain links TRBV7-9 with TRBJ2-7; D is undetermined. The V gene lost 4 bases and the J gene lost 0 bases, with 13 bases spanning the gap. This CDR3 is built from 15 residues. Germline CDR1 and CDR2: SEHNR and FQNEAQ (reference sequence). In DNA form, the CDR3 reads TGTGCCAGCAGCTCCCCCAGGTTGAGCTCCTACGAGCAGTACTTC. This sequence encodes CASSSPRLSSYEQYF.

V and J are TRBV27 and TRBJ2-7, with 8 bases lining up with TRBD2. There are 14 residues in the CDR3. V lost 4 bases, J lost 2 bases, and 4 bases stayed unmatched. Looked up from germline, CDR1 is MNHEY and CDR2 is SMNVEV (reference sequence). CDR3 DNA sequence: TGTGCCAGCAGTTCCCCGGGGGGGACCTACGAGCAGTACTTC. Translation gives CASSSPGGTYEQYF.

Concerning this clone: This specimen includes other DNA sequences encoding the same CDR3. The rearrangement joins TRBV7-9 to TRBJ2-2, with D hard to call. CDR3 length: 12 residues. Germline V gene sequence: CDR1 SEHNR, CDR2 FQNEAQ (reference sequence). V was cut by 4 bases and J by 3 bases, with 3 bases left in between. The CDR3 region is CASSSDTGELFF. The CDR3 region has the DNA TGTGCCAGCAGCTCCGACACCGGGGAGCTGTTTTTT. The entire variable domain, with the rest obtained from reference TRBV7-9 and TRBJ2-2, is as follows: DTGVSQNPRHKITKRGQNVTFRCDPISEHNRLYWYRQTLGQGPEFLTYFQNEAQLEKSRLLSDRFSAERPKGSFSTLEIQRTEQGDSAMYLCASSSDTGELFFGEGSRLTVL.

The rearrangement joins TRBV7-9 to TRBJ2-3; no clear D. V lost 0 bases to trimming and J lost 6 bases, with 7 bases between them. Germline loops: CDR1 SEHNR, CDR2 FQNEAQ (reference sequence). The CDR3 covers 13 residues. The CDR3 nucleotides are TGTGCCAGCAGCTTAGCCCTTTTCGATACGCAGTATTTT. It yields the protein CASSLALFDTQYF.

The genes are TRBV6-5 and TRBJ1-1; a possible D gene is TRBD1 (5 bases). Looked up from germline, CDR1 is MNHEY and CDR2 is SVGAGI. This CDR3 contains 13 residues. V shed 6 bases and J shed 9 bases, with 17 bases lying between them. CDR3: CASSKTGGLKAFF. In DNA, the CDR3 is TGTGCCAGCAGCAAGACCGGGGGTCTTAAAGCTTTCTTT.

This clone is a singleton in its sample. This chain joins TRBV10-3 and TRBJ1-1, with TRBD1 matching 10 bases. The CDR3 consists of 15 residues. Germline values: CDR1 ENHRY, CDR2 SYGVKD. V lost 5 bases to trimming and J lost 0 bases; unmatched junction nucleotides: 3. In nucleotides, the CDR3 is TGTGCCATCAGTCCCGGACAGGGGGTGAACACTGAAGCTTTCTTT. It yields the protein CAISPGQGVNTEAFF.

This clone was seen a few times. The CDR3 protein is CASSFVSRGQETQYF. DNA of the CDR3: TGTGCCAGCAGCTTCGTCTCGCGGGGACAAGAGACCCAGTACTTC. This sequence joins TRBV7-8 and TRBJ2-5; D possibly corresponds to TRBD2 (6 bases). The germline V and J ends were trimmed by 3 bases and 2 bases, with 13 bases remaining between them. The CDR3 is 15 residues long. Germline-derived CDR1 and CDR2 are SGHVS and FQNEAQ.

This clone has just a few counts. The chain uses TRBV7-9 and TRBJ2-7; D call uncertain. CDR1 SEHNR and CDR2 FQNEAQ come from the germline V gene (reference sequence). There are 14 residues in the CDR3. V was trimmed by 4 bases and J by 0 bases, leaving 10 bases between them. CDR3 nucleotide sequence: TGTGCCAGCAGCTGGCTGGCGGTCTCCTACGAGCAGTACTTC. This encodes CASSWLAVSYEQYF.

V and J are TRBV16 and TRBJ2-4, with a tentative D call TRBD2 (5 bases). The CDR3 totals 13 residues. Trimming removed 4 bases from V and 8 bases from J, with 12 bases in between. Per the germline V gene, CDR1 is KGHSY and CDR2 is FQNENV. DNA of the CDR3: TGTGCCAGCAGCCCCGGCATCGGGGACATTCAGTACTTC. Translating it yields CASSPGIGDIQYF.